The TCR beta chain described here comes from a study of Graves' ophthalmopathy and Graves' hyperthyroidism. This CDR3 region has 18 residues. As regards this clonotype: This may come from a read error, since a much larger clone is one base off.

Transcripts of RNA were the source for amplifying TCR beta CDR3 regions. Second-round multiplex PCR came after a first-round RT-PCR that employed HTBI primers. TCRdb called the multiplex PCR reads again in MiXCR, with one record for every CDR3 protein. This table holds 30,000 to 50,000 distinct CDR3 sequences, around half found once. This TCR was recovered from an adult woman with stable Graves' hyperthyroidism. V gene TRBV12-3 or TRBV12-4 combines with J gene TRBJ1-4; 7 nucleotides line up with TRBD1. Input material: peripheral blood. In DNA, the CDR3 is TGTGCCATCAGTTTATTTGGGGGACAGACCGCAACTAATGAAAAACTGTTTTTT. This sequence encodes CAISLFGGQTATNEKLFF.